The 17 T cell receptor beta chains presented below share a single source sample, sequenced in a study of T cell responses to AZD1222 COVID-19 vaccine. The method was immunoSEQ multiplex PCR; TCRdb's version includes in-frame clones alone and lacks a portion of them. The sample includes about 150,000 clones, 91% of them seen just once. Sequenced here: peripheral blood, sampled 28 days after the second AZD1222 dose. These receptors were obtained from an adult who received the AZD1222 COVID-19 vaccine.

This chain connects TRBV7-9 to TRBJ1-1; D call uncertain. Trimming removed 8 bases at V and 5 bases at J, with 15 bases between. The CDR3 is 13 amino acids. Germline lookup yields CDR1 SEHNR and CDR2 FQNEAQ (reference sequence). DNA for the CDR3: TGTGCCAGCCCTCCCCCCCTGGGGACTGAAGCTTTCTTT. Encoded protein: CASPPPLGTEAFF.

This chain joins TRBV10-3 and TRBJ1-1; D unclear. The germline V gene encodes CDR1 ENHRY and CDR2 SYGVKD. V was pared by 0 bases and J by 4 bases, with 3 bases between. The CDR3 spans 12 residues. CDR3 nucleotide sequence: TGTGCCATCAGTGAGTCAGGCACTGAAGCTTTCTTT. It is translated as CAISESGTEAFF.

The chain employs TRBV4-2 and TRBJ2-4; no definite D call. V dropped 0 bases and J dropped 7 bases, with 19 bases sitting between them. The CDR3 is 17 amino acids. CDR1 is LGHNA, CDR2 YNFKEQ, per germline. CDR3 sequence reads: CASSQDRAAIRKNIQYF. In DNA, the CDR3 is TGTGCCAGCAGCCAAGATAGGGCAGCAATTAGGAAGAACATTCAGTACTTC.

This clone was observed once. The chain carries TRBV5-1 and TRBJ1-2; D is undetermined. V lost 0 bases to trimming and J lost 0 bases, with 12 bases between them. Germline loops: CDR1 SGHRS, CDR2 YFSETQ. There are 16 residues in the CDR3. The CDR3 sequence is CASSLGSPTTNYGYTF. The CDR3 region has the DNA TGCGCCAGCAGCTTGGGGTCCCCGACTACTAACTATGGCTACACCTTC.

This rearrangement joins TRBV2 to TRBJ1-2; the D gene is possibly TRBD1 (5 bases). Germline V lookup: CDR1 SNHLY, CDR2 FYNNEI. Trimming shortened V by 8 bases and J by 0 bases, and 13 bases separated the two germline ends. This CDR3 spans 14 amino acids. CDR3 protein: CASPGALANYGYTF. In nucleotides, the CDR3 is TGTGCCAGCCCCGGGGCTTTAGCTAACTATGGCTACACCTTC.

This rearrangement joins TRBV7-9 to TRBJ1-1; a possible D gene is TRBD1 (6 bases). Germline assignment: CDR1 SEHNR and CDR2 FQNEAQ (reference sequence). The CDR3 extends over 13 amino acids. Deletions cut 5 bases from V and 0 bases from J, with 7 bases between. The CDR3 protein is CASSEGVNTEAFF. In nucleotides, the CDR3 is TGTGCCAGCAGCGAGGGGGTGAACACTGAAGCTTTCTTT.

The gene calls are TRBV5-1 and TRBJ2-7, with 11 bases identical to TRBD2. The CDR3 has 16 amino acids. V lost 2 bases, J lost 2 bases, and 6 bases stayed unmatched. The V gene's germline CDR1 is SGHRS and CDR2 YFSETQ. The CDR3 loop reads CASSLLAGEIPYEQYF. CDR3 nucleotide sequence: TGCGCCAGCAGCTTACTAGCGGGAGAGATCCCCTACGAGCAGTACTTC.

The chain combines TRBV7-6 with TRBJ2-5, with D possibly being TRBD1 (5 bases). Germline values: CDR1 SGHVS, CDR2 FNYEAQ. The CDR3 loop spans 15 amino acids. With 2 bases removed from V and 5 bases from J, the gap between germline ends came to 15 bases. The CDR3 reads CASSLNQGYRETQYF. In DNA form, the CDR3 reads TGTGCCAGCAGCTTAAACCAGGGTTATCGGGAGACCCAGTACTTC.

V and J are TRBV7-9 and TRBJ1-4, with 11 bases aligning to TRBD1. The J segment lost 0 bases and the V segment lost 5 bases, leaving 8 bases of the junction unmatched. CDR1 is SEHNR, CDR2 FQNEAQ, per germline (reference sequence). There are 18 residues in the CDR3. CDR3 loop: CASSTGTGGIATNEKLFF. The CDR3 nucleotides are TGTGCCAGCAGCACGGGGACAGGGGGTATCGCAACTAATGAAAAACTGTTTTTT.

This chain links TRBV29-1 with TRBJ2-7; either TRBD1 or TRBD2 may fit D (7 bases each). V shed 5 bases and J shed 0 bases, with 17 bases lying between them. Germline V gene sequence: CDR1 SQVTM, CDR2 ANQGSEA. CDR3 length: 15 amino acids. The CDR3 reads CSVWGGDRGSYEQYF. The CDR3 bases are TGCAGCGTTTGGGGAGGGGACAGAGGCTCCTACGAGCAGTACTTC.

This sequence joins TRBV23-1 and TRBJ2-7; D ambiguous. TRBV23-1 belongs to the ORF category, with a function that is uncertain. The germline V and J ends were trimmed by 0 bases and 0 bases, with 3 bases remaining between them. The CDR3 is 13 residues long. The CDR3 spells CASSQSSSYEQYF. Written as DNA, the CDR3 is TGCGCCAGCAGTCAATCGTCCTCCTACGAGCAGTACTTC.

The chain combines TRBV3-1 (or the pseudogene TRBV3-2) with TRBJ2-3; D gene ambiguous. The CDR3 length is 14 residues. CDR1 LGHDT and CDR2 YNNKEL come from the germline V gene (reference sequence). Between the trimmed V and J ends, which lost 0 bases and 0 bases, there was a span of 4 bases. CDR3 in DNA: TGTGCCAGCAGCCAAGACGATAGCACAGATACGCAGTATTTT. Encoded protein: CASSQDDSTDTQYF.

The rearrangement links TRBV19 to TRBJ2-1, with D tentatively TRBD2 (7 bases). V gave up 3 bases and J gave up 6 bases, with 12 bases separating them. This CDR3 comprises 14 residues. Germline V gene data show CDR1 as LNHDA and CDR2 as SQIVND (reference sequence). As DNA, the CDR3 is TGTGCCAGTAGTATCAGGGGAGGGGGCAATGAGCAGTTCTTC. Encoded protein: CASSIRGGGNEQFF.

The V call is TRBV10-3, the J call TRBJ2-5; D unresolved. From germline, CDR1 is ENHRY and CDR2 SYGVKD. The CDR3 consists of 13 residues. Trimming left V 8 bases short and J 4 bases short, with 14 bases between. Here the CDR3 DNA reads TGTGCCATCGGTCTGAGATCCCTAGAGACCCAGTACTTC. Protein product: CAIGLRSLETQYF.

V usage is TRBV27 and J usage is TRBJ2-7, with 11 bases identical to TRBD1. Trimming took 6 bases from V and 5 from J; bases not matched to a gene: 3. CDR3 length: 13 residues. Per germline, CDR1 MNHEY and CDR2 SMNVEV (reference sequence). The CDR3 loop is CASRRTGGDEQYF. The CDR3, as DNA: TGTGCCAGCAGGCGGACAGGGGGCGACGAGCAGTACTTC.

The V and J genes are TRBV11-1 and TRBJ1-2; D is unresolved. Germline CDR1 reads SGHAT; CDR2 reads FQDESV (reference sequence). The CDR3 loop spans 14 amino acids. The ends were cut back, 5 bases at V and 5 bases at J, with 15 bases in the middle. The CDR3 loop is CASSPGPEIYGYTF. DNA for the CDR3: TGTGCCAGCAGCCCCGGGCCCGAAATATATGGCTACACCTTC.

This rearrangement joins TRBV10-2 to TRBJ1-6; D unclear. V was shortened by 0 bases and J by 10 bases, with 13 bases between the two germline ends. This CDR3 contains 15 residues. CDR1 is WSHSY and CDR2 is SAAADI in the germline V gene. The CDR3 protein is CASSESLGTGSPLHF. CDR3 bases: TGCGCCAGCAGTGAGTCTCTAGGCACCGGCTCACCCCTCCACTTT.